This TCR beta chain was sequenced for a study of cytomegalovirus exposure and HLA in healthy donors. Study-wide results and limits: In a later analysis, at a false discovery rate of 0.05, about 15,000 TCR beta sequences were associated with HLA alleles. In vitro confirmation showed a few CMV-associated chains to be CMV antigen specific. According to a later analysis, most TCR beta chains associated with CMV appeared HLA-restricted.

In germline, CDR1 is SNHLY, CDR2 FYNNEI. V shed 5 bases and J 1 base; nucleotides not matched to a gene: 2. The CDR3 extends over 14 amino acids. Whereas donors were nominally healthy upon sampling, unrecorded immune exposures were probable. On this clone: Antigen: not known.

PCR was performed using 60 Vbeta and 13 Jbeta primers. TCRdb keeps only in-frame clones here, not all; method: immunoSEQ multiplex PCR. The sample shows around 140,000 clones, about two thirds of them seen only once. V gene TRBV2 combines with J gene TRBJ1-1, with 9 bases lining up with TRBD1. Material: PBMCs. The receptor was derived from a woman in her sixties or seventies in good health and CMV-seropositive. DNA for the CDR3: TGTGCCAGCAGTAGACAGGGGGGGAACACTGAAGCTTTCTTT. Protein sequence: CASSRQGGNTEAFF.